These T cell receptor beta chains were read from a single sample in a study of control samples from healthy donors and cancer patients. Using immunoSEQ multiplex PCR, the repertoire was profiled, and TCRdb retains in-frame clones only, with some absent. The sample includes roughly 99,000 clones, roughly four fifths of them seen just once. Sequenced: blood. Receptors originate from a man aged 55 to 70 in good health. Both conserved end residues are part of each CDR3. The D gene is left open where the match is weak. Some rows mark clone size as missing; the rest say once, few, many or name a class of expanded clone.

j_gene: TRBJ2-3; d_gene: TRBD1; abundance: NA; v_gene: TRBV30; CDR3nt: TGTGCCTGGAGTCTCGGGACAGGGGAGGCTACGCAGTATTTT; CDR3aa: CAWSLGTGEATQYF
j_gene: TRBJ1-3; d_gene: TRBD1; abundance: NA; v_gene: TRBV3-1/TRBV3-2; CDR3nt: TGTGCCAGCAGCCCGCGGACAGGCAGCGGTAGAAACACCATATATTTT; CDR3aa: CASSPRTGSGRNTIYF
j_gene: TRBJ1-1; d_gene: NA; abundance: NA; v_gene: TRBV5-1; CDR3nt: TGCGCCAGCAGCTTGGGGCGCCAGGGAAGGGGAGAAGCTTTCTTT; CDR3aa: CASSLGRQGRGEAFF
j_gene: TRBJ2-3; d_gene: NA; abundance: NA; v_gene: TRBV5-1; CDR3nt: TGCGCCAGCAGCTTAGGTGAAAACACAGATACGCAGTATTTT; CDR3aa: CASSLGENTDTQYF
j_gene: TRBJ1-1; d_gene: TRBD1; abundance: NA; v_gene: TRBV7-2; CDR3nt: TGTGCCAGCAGCTCCCAGGGGGCCGCTGAAGCTTTCTTT; CDR3aa: CASSSQGAAEAFF
j_gene: TRBJ1-6; d_gene: NA; abundance: few; v_gene: TRBV15; CDR3nt: TGTGCCACCAGCAGAGACCGGCCGCAGGGCCCGCTCTCCTATAATTCACCCCTCCACTTT; CDR3aa: CATSRDRPQGPLSYNSPLHF
j_gene: TRBJ2-7; d_gene: NA; abundance: once; v_gene: TRBV7-8; CDR3nt: TGTGCCAGCAGCGGAAAACAGGGTTACGAGCAGTACTTC; CDR3aa: CASSGKQGYEQYF
j_gene: TRBJ2-2; d_gene: NA; abundance: NA; v_gene: TRBV2; CDR3nt: TGTGCCAGCAGTGAGGTTAGGGGTCCCACCGGGGAGCTGTTTTTT; CDR3aa: CASSEVRGPTGELFF
j_gene: TRBJ2-2; d_gene: NA; abundance: NA; v_gene: TRBV14; CDR3nt: TGTGCCAGCAGCCAAGAGGGTCGGCGGATGGGCACCGGGGAGCTGTTTTTT; CDR3aa: CASSQEGRRMGTGELFF
j_gene: TRBJ2-7; d_gene: NA; abundance: once; v_gene: TRBV5-4; CDR3nt: TGTGCCAGCAGCTTGGGAGGGCTTCTAACCTACGAGCAGTACTTC; CDR3aa: CASSLGGLLTYEQYF
j_gene: TRBJ1-1; d_gene: TRBD1; abundance: NA; v_gene: TRBV5-4; CDR3nt: TGTGCCAGCAGCCCGCAGGGGGCTGGCACTGAAGCTTTCTTT; CDR3aa: CASSPQGAGTEAFF
j_gene: TRBJ2-6; d_gene: NA; abundance: NA; v_gene: TRBV28; CDR3nt: TGTGCCAGCAGCCGTTTGGGAGAGAAGTACTCTGGGGCCAACGTCCTGACTTTC; CDR3aa: CASSRLGEKYSGANVLTF
j_gene: TRBJ1-5; d_gene: NA; abundance: NA; v_gene: TRBV7-9; CDR3nt: TGTGCCAGCAGCTTAGAATGGGATCAGCCCCAGCATTTT; CDR3aa: CASSLEWDQPQHF
j_gene: TRBJ1-6; d_gene: TRBD1; abundance: NA; v_gene: TRBV4-2; CDR3nt: TGTGCCAGCAGCCAAGATCGGACAGGGGGCAATTCACCCCTCCACTTT; CDR3aa: CASSQDRTGGNSPLHF